Listed below are T cell receptor beta chains from one sample, sequenced in a study of blood T cell repertoires in COVID-19. TCRdb keeps only in-frame clones here, not all; method: immunoSEQ multiplex PCR. Of more than 150,000 clones listed, around nine tenths are singletons. Sequences were obtained from peripheral blood. These receptors were taken from a woman aged 18-29 years who had recovered from COVID-19. The CDR3 runs from the conserved cysteine through the conserved F or W. D genes are given only for firm matches. Some rows have no size entry. The others give once, few or many, or a class for an expanded clone.

V gene	D gene	J gene	clone size	CDR3 protein	CDR3 DNA
TRBV5-6	TRBD2	TRBJ2-7	.	CASSPLLTSGNPYEQYF	TGTGCCAGCAGCCCCCTCCTGACTAGCGGGAACCCCTACGAGCAGTACTTC
TRBV19	TRBD2	TRBJ2-1	.	CASSWAASGDNEQFF	TGTGCCAGTAGTTGGGCGGCTAGCGGAGACAATGAGCAGTTCTTC
TRBV6-5	TRBD1	TRBJ2-5	once	CASSLGQGHETQYF	TGTGCCAGCAGTTTGGGACAGGGTCACGAGACCCAGTACTTC
TRBV7-9	.	TRBJ1-2	few	CASSLVKTIRGYTF	TGTGCCAGCAGCTTAGTAAAAACAATTCGTGGCTACACCTTC
TRBV7-9	TRBD1	TRBJ1-3	.	CASSTSATGGTGNTIYF	TGTGCCAGCAGCACGTCCGCGACAGGGGGTACTGGAAACACCATATATTTT
TRBV7-2	.	TRBJ1-1	.	CASSHLQGTEAFF	TGTGCCAGCAGCCACCTACAGGGTACTGAAGCTTTCTTT
TRBV11-1	.	TRBJ1-2	.	CASSPRDRPLYGYTF	TGTGCCAGCAGCCCAAGAGACAGGCCTCTCTATGGCTACACCTTC
TRBV9	TRBD1	TRBJ1-2	.	CASSVEGQGNYGYTF	TGTGCCAGCAGCGTAGAGGGACAGGGGAACTATGGCTACACCTTC
TRBV5-6	.	TRBJ1-2	.	CASSLRGGYTF	TGTGCCAGCAGCTTACGGGGTGGCTACACCTTC
TRBV27	TRBD1	TRBJ2-2	.	CASRYRGRNTGELFF	TGTGCCAGCAGATACAGGGGAAGGAACACCGGGGAGCTGTTTTTT
TRBV5-1	.	TRBJ1-5	.	CASSFKGLDQPQHF	TGCGCCAGCAGCTTTAAGGGACTCGATCAGCCCCAGCATTTT
TRBV28	TRBD1	TRBJ2-3	once	CASRQKRGQGVADTQYF	TGTGCCAGCAGACAAAAACGAGGACAGGGCGTTGCAGATACGCAGTATTTT
TRBV6-5	.	TRBJ1-3	.	CASSYSTPHSGNTIYF	TGTGCCAGCAGTTACTCGACACCACACTCTGGAAACACCATATATTTT
TRBV10-2	TRBD2	TRBJ2-5	.	CASSESRGGGTQETQYF	TGCGCCAGCAGTGAGTCGAGGGGCGGGGGGACCCAAGAGACCCAGTACTTC
TRBV5-5	TRBD2	TRBJ2-1	.	CASSILAGGYNEQFF	TGTGCCAGCAGCATACTAGCGGGGGGATACAATGAGCAGTTCTTC
TRBV7-2	TRBD1	TRBJ2-7	.	CASSVTGTGGTEQYF	TGTGCCAGCAGCGTTACCGGGACAGGGGGCACCGAGCAGTACTTC
TRBV5-4	TRBD2	TRBJ2-2	.	CASSFQGGAGELFF	TGTGCCAGCAGCTTCCAGGGAGGGGCCGGGGAGCTGTTTTTT
TRBV5-4	.	TRBJ2-7	few	CASSFLGLGSYEQYF	TGTGCCAGCAGCTTTCTCGGTCTCGGCTCCTACGAGCAGTACTTC